The next 8 T cell receptor beta chains were all read from a single sample in a study of siplizumab effects on memory and regulatory T cells. It was at 37°C and for around 6 days that the mixed lymphocyte reaction cells were cocultured. Their antigens remain unidentified. Sequencing used immunoSEQ multiplex PCR; TCRdb keeps in-frame clones, though not all of them. The sample has 15,000 to 20,000 clones, 44% seen once. The specimen was CFSE-low (dividing) CD4+ T cells sorted from an allogeneic mixed lymphocyte reaction. The receptor source for this set is a human donor in good health; the cells came from an allogeneic mixed lymphocyte reaction. Some clones in this sample may be carry-over from other donors' samples.

The chain carries TRBV6-6 and TRBJ2-7; 12 bases align to TRBD2. This CDR3 is 15 amino acids long. After removal of 2 bases from V and 3 bases from J, the junction contained 2 bases not matched to a gene. Germline V gene sequence: CDR1 MNHNY, CDR2 SVGAGI (reference sequence). The CDR3 protein is CASSYLAGGIYEQYF. CDR3 nucleotide sequence: TGTGCCAGCAGTTACCTAGCGGGGGGGATCTACGAGCAGTACTTC.

The V and J genes are TRBV18 and TRBJ2-5; 7 bases line up with TRBD1. CDR1 and CDR2 from the germline V gene are KGHSH and LQKENI. This CDR3 contains 14 residues. The V and J ends lost 3 bases and 3 bases, in that order; junction bases with no gene match: 4. This CDR3 reads CASSPSGTEETQYF. The CDR3 coding sequence is TGTGCCAGCTCACCTTCCGGGACAGAAGAGACCCAGTACTTC.

The chain employs TRBV30 and TRBJ2-7; maybe TRBD2 (5 bases). The CDR3 sequence is 13 residues long. Germline-derived CDR1 and CDR2 are GTSNPN and SVGIG (reference sequence). V shed 2 bases and J shed 3 bases, with 11 bases lying between them. The CDR3 DNA follows: TGTGCCTGGAGTCTTTTACTAGACTACGAGCAGTACTTC. Translated: CAWSLLLDYEQYF.

V is TRBV6-1 and J is TRBJ1-6; a possible D gene is TRBD1 (6 bases). Germline values: CDR1 MNHNS, CDR2 SASEGT. The V end was cut by 0 bases, the J end by 10 bases, with 13 bases between. This CDR3 spans 15 amino acids. Written as DNA, the CDR3 is TGTGCCAGCAGTGAAGCGCAGGGGTTAAAGTCACCCCTCCACTTT. It encodes CASSEAQGLKSPLHF.

This rearrangement joins TRBV5-1 to TRBJ2-7, with a possible D match to TRBD1 (6 bases). Between the trimmed V and J ends, which lost 0 bases and 2 bases, there was a span of 12 bases. Germline CDR1 is SGHRS and CDR2 is YFSETQ. CDR3 length equals 15 residues. CDR3 loop: CASSLDRVLAYEQYF. The DNA of the CDR3 is TGCGCCAGCAGCTTGGACAGGGTCCTCGCCTACGAGCAGTACTTC.

The chain is built from TRBV19 and TRBJ1-2; D gene unclear. The germline CDR1 and CDR2 sequences are LNHDA and SQIVND (reference sequence). With 7 bases removed from V and 1 base from J, the gap between germline ends came to 10 bases. CDR3 length equals 13 residues. CDR3 sequence reads: CASTTVLNYGYTF. In nucleotides, the CDR3 is TGTGCCAGTACCACAGTCCTTAACTATGGCTACACCTTC.

The genes are TRBV19 and TRBJ1-2, with D unresolved. V gave up 5 bases and J gave up 6 bases, with 13 bases separating them. The length of the CDR3 is 13 residues. In germline, CDR1 is LNHDA, CDR2 SQIVND (reference sequence). This CDR3 reads CASSPHELDGYTF. The DNA of the CDR3 is TGTGCCAGTAGTCCCCACGAACTGGATGGCTACACCTTC.

This clone qualifies as medium-sized (0.01 to 0.1%). The V and J genes are TRBV7-9 and TRBJ1-2; 7 positions agree with TRBD1. The CDR3 extends over 15 amino acids. V lost 4 bases to trimming and J lost 5 bases; unmatched junction nucleotides: 10. The germline V gene encodes CDR1 SEHNR and CDR2 FQNEAQ (reference sequence). The CDR3 region is CASSYSAGTAYGYTF. CDR3 in DNA: TGTGCCAGCAGCTACAGCGCCGGGACAGCTTATGGCTACACCTTC.